This TCR beta chain was recovered during a study of response to subunit inactivated influenza vaccine. This clonotype was counted only a few times. TCRdb fed the RT-PCR reads into MiXCR, producing one record per CDR3 protein. The table lists approximately 530,000 distinct CDR3 sequences, roughly 7.6% of them singletons, with 10% to 15% in the top ten. The CDR3 runs 14 residues. The germline V gene has CDR1 SGHTA and CDR2 FQGNSA. V shed 3 bases and J shed 0 bases, with 8 bases lying between them. The clonotype was recovered from a man aged 50 to 69 who received an inactivated influenza vaccine. The chain joins TRBV7-2 to TRBJ2-5; unclear D gene. The source material was PBMCs from blood, sampled approximately 25 months after vaccination. DNA for the CDR3: TGTGCCAGCAGCTTTGACCGATACCAAGAGACCCAGTACTTC. This translates into CASSFDRYQETQYF.